The clone carrying this T cell receptor beta chain was seen a few times. Its antigen is currently unknown. Around 41,000 productive templates were obtained per sample on average. The assay was immunoSEQ multiplex PCR, and TCRdb's table has in-frame clones only and misses some. The table records approximately 45,000 clones, about 81% of them present only once. The sample originates from a study of STAT3 mutations in large granular lymphocyte leukemia. Study background: Roughly half of the longitudinally sequenced T-LGLL patients carried detectable canonical activating STAT3 mutations.

Study observations and caveats: Every T-LGLL patient had at least one immunodominant TCRbeta clonotype. In some patients, a small highly pathogenic clone possibly went undetected. TCR clonotype switching after therapy occurred in 6 of 18 patients.

The material sequenced was PBMCs. This TCR derives from a human donor with T large granular lymphocyte leukemia. Some clones in this sample may be carry-over from other donors' samples.

This CDR3 is CASSLDRGSPLHF. DNA of the CDR3: TGTGCCAGCAGCTTAGATCGAGGATCACCCCTCCACTTT. The chain has TRBV11-2 and TRBJ1-6; unclear D gene. V was shortened by 0 bases and J by 10 bases, with 7 bases between the two germline ends. Germline-derived CDR1 and CDR2 are SGHAT and FQNNGV. The CDR3 extends over 13 amino acids.